This T cell receptor beta chain stems from a study of blood T cells in healthy people across ages. Points from the study as a whole: More naive CD4+ cells and higher diversity marked long-lived donors relative to aged donors.

This CDR3 has 13 residues. Germline-derived CDR1 and CDR2 are SQVTM and ANQGSEA. This clonotype was found a few times. Its target is not known. Every sample had a minimum of 6.5 million PBMCs isolated. Every sample gave at least 5 micrograms of total RNA when it was extracted. PCR was performed a second time for roughly 7 to 12 cycles using a sample-barcoded 5' primer and a J-beta primer mix. One entry per CDR3 protein, called by TCRdb with MiXCR from the 5' RACE reads. Altogether about 760,000 distinct CDR3 sequences are present, 56% being singletons, with the ten largest covering about a quarter. The chain employs TRBV29-1 and TRBJ2-4; possibly TRBD2 for D (7 bases). The J call may not be correct, given that the DNA end is closer to TRBJ2-5. The receptor was isolated from a man in his forties in good health. Sequences were obtained from blood. CDR3 loop: CSALRGGAGTQYF. The CDR3 DNA follows: TGCAGCGCCCTAAGGGGGGGCGCGGGGACCCAGTACTTC.